The 17 T cell receptor beta chains reported below all come from one sample, sequenced in a study of regulatory T cells in long-lasting Graves disease. According to the study, TCR beta libraries were built with iRepertoire HTBI primers and CDR3-region Arm-PCR. Each CDR3 protein is one row after TCRdb ran MiXCR on the multiplex PCR reads. The sample yields around 230,000 distinct CDR3 sequences, about 16% seen once. Indicated time point: newly diagnosed GD, antithyroid drugs for less than 3 months. Preparation of the TCR library used RNA extracted from PBMCs. The sample was peripheral blood mononuclear cells (PBMCs), taken at new diagnosis, from a patient treated with antithyroid drugs. All receptors come from a female donor with Graves disease.

The chain links TRBV20-1 to TRBJ2-1; D gene ambiguous. The CDR3 contains 11 residues. Germline CDR1 DFQATT, CDR2 SNEGSKA (reference sequence). V lost 3 bases and J 4 bases, leaving 4 bases between the germline ends. CDR3 amino acids: CSASVYNEQFF. CDR3 nucleotides: TGCAGTGCTAGTGTTTACAATGAGCAGTTCTTC.

This clonotype was picked up many times. The genes are TRBV24-1 and TRBJ2-2; D perhaps matches TRBD2 (5 bases). CDR1 is KGHDR and CDR2 is SFDVKD in the germline V gene. With 0 bases removed from V and 5 bases from J, the gap between germline ends came to 15 bases. This CDR3 has 17 amino acids. In DNA, the CDR3 is TGTGCCACCAGTGATTTGCACGGCTCGGGGATTACCGGGGAGCTGTTTTTT. This encodes CATSDLHGSGITGELFF.

There are many counts of this clonotype. Here the CDR3 reads CASSVGTGVIYEQYF. The CDR3 nucleotides read TGTGCCAGCAGCGTAGGTACAGGGGTTATTTACGAGCAGTACTTC. The V call is TRBV9, the J call TRBJ2-7, with TRBD1 identical over 7 bases. The V gene end was trimmed by 0 bases and the J gene end by 4 bases; junction bases not matched to a gene: 7. Germline CDR1 SGDLS, CDR2 YYNGEE. The CDR3 covers 15 residues.

At least ten counts were recorded for this clonotype. The genes are TRBV28 and TRBJ1-4; the match to TRBD1 covers 7 bases. The germline V gene has CDR1 MDHEN and CDR2 SYDVKM. The trim removed 4 bases at V and 4 bases at J, leaving 6 bases unmatched. The CDR3 sequence is 15 residues long. The CDR3 is CASSSTGTHNEKLFF. As DNA, the CDR3 is TGTGCCAGCAGTTCGACAGGGACTCATAATGAAAAACTGTTTTTT.

This clonotype has at least ten counts. V is TRBV6-1 and J is TRBJ2-7; D may be TRBD2 (5 bases). Germline V gene data show CDR1 as MNHNS and CDR2 as SASEGT. The CDR3 length is 12 residues. Deletions cut 10 bases from V and 2 bases from J, with 12 bases between. DNA of the CDR3: TGTGCCACCAAGCGGTTTCCCTACGAGCAGTACTTC. This sequence encodes CATKRFPYEQYF.

A few counts support this clonotype. The chain employs TRBV29-1 and TRBJ2-2, with TRBD1 identical over 8 bases. Germline loops: CDR1 SQVTM, CDR2 ANQGSEA. The CDR3 runs to 14 residues. J gave up 1 base and V 3 bases, and 1 base lay outside the gene matches. CDR3 amino acids: CSVEGTGNTGELFF. The CDR3 nucleotides read TGCAGCGTTGAGGGGACAGGGAACACCGGGGAGCTGTTTTTT.

The sample holds many counts of this clonotype. V and J are TRBV9 and TRBJ2-2; 12 positions agree with TRBD2. The CDR3 totals 17 residues. CDR1 SGDLS and CDR2 YYNGEE come from the germline V gene. The junction had 9 bases not matched to a gene; V was cut back by 3 bases and J by 6 bases. In nucleotides, the CDR3 is TGTGCCAGCAGCGACCCCTCACTAGCGGGAGGATCCGGGGAGCTGTTTTTT. Amino acids: CASSDPSLAGGSGELFF.

This clonotype was detected many times. This chain uses TRBV11-1 with TRBJ2-2; D gene ambiguous. The CDR3 is 12 residues long. Trimming pared 2 bases from V and 4 bases from J, leaving 2 bases between. Germline V gives CDR1 SGHAT, CDR2 FQDESV (reference sequence). The CDR3 DNA reads TGTGCCAGCAGCTTATTCACCGGGGAGCTGTTTTTT. Residues: CASSLFTGELFF.

On this clonotype itself: Given a much more abundant clone one base away, this may be a read error. V is TRBV20-1 and J is TRBJ1-6, with TRBD1 matching over 10 bases. The trim removed 2 bases at V and 9 bases at J, leaving 4 bases unmatched. The CDR3 runs 14 residues. Germline-derived CDR1 and CDR2 are DFQATT and SNEGSKA (reference sequence). The CDR3 nucleotides read TGCAGTGCTAGACGGACAGGGGGAACTTCACCCCTCCACTTT. Translating it yields CSARRTGGTSPLHF.

Regarding this clonotype: A read error is possible here, since a much larger clone lies one base away. The chain employs TRBV7-2 and TRBJ1-1; TRBD1 is a possible D gene (5 bases). CDR1 is SGHTA and CDR2 is FQGNSA in the germline V gene. The CDR3 length is 16 residues. V was clipped by 5 bases and J by 5 bases, with 21 bases between them. The CDR3 loop is CTSSPRGRVGATEAFF. Here the CDR3 DNA reads TGTACCAGCAGCCCGCGGGGGAGGGTAGGCGCGACTGAAGCTTTCTTT.

CDR3 sequence (DNA): TGTGCCAGCAGCTTCACACTCAACCCTGGCTACACCTTC. This gives the protein CASSFTLNPGYTF. The chain is built from TRBV5-4 and TRBJ1-2, with D hard to call. Trimming left V 2 bases short and J 7 bases short, with 12 bases between. The length of the CDR3 is 13 residues. CDR1 is SGHNT and CDR2 is YYREEE in the germline V gene (reference sequence).

There are many counts of this clonotype. This chain joins TRBV9 and TRBJ2-7; D gene ambiguous. CDR3 length: 13 residues. Germline V CDR1 and CDR2: SGDLS, YYNGEE. V gave up 9 bases and J gave up 4 bases, with 17 bases separating them. The DNA of the CDR3 is TGTGCCACCAGACTCCCGACCCAGTACGAGCAGTACTTC. Amino acid sequence: CATRLPTQYEQYF.

This clonotype was seen at least ten times. CDR3 bases: TGCAGTGCTAGAGGAGTCAGTGTAACGCCCAAAAACTCTGGAAACACCATATATTTT. It translates to CSARGVSVTPKNSGNTIYF. The V and J genes are TRBV20-1 and TRBJ1-3; D is unclear. The CDR3 contains 19 residues. Trimming took 1 base from V and 0 from J, leaving 22 bases between them. Looked up from germline, CDR1 is DFQATT and CDR2 is SNEGSKA (reference sequence).

This clonotype turned up a few times. The chain couples TRBV29-1 to TRBJ2-1; D possibly matches TRBD1 or TRBD2 (5 bases each). The CDR3 runs to 14 residues. Germline CDR1 and CDR2: SQVTM and ANQGSEA. Trimming took off 8 bases at V and 8 bases at J, with 22 bases between the two ends. This CDR3 reads CSTHRGLDGYEQFF. The CDR3 DNA is TGCAGCACGCACCGGGGCCTCGATGGGTATGAGCAGTTCTTC.

V is TRBV28 and J is TRBJ1-5; maybe TRBD1 (5 bases). V was shortened by 5 bases and J by 0 bases, with 8 bases between the two germline ends. The germline gives CDR1 MDHEN, CDR2 SYDVKM. The CDR3 consists of 14 residues. The CDR3 sequence: CASSRGASNQPQHF. The CDR3 DNA sequence: TGTGCCAGCAGTCGCGGGGCTAGCAATCAGCCCCAGCATTTT.

This clonotype was seen at least ten times. Relative to the germline gene, one junction end is altered; a read error may explain this. The J gene is TRBJ1-4, the V gene TRBV5-4; D may be TRBD1 (5 bases). The CDR3 is made up of 14 amino acids. Germline V gives CDR1 SGHNT, CDR2 YYREEE (reference sequence). CDR3 sequence reads: CASGFQGGDEKLFF. CDR3 DNA: TGTGCCAGCGGCTTTCAGGGAGGCGATGAAAAACTGTTTTTT.

The chain recombines TRBV6-1 with TRBJ2-6; D perhaps matches TRBD1 (5 bases). Germline V gene lookup returns CDR1 MNHNS and CDR2 SASEGT. This CDR3 is 15 amino acids long. V dropped 9 bases and J dropped 1 base, with 13 bases sitting between them. The CDR3 DNA is TGTGCCAGTACCAAGGGGATTTCTGGGGCCAACGTCCTGACTTTC. It encodes CASTKGISGANVLTF.